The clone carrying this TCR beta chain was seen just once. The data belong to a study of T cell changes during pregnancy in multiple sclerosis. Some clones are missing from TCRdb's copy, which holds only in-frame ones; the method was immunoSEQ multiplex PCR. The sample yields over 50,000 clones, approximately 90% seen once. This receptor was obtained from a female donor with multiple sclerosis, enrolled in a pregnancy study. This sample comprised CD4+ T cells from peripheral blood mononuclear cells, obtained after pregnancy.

CDR3 bases: TGTGCCAGCAGCCAAGATCCGGACAGGGGAGATACGCAGTATTTT. Amino acid sequence: CASSQDPDRGDTQYF. J is TRBJ2-3 and V is TRBV4-2; 9 nucleotides align to TRBD1. Looked up from germline, CDR1 is LGHNA and CDR2 is YNFKEQ. This CDR3 contains 15 residues. The junction had 3 bases not matched to a gene; V was cut back by 0 bases and J by 5 bases.